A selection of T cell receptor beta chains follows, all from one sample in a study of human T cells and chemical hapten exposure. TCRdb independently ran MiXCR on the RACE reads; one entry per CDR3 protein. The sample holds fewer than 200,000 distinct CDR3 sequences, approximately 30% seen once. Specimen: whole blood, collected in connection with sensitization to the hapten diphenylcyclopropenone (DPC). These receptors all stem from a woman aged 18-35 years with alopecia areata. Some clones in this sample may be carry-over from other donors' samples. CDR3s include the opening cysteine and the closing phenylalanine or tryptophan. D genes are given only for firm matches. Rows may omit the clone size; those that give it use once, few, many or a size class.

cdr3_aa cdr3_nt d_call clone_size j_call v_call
CASSRMVGEAFF TGCGCCAGCAGCCGGATGGTGGGTGAAGCTTTCTTT . few TRBJ1-1 TRBV4-3
CASSVAGSGGARNEQFF TGTGCCAGCAGCGTAGCAGGGAGTGGGGGGGCCCGCAATGAGCAGTTCTTC . . TRBJ2-1 TRBV9
CASSSRDRDVLTF TGTGCCAGCAGCTCCCGGGACAGAGACGTCCTGACTTTC . few TRBJ2-6 TRBV21-1
CASSPQARLNGYTF TGTGCCAGCAGTCCTCAGGCCCGATTGAATGGCTACACCTTC . few TRBJ1-2 TRBV7-8
CASSLLRRGGTKPENIQYF TGTGCCAGCAGCTTATTGCGCCGGGGGGGCACAAAACCAGAAAACATTCAGTACTTC TRBD2 . TRBJ2-4 TRBV7-9
CASSLALKADTQYF TGTGCCAGCAGCTTAGCGCTAAAGGCAGATACGCAGTATTTT . . TRBJ2-3 TRBV7-2
CSARGTSRGRYEQYF TGCAGTGCTAGGGGGACTTCCAGGGGGAGGTACGAGCAGTACTTC . . TRBJ2-7 TRBV20-1
CASSSGTSGGALDTQYF TGTGCCAGCAGTTCCGGGACTAGCGGGGGGGCCTTAGATACGCAGTATTTT TRBD2 . TRBJ2-3 TRBV6-5
CASSQAGTANQPQHF TGTGCCAGCAGCCAGGCGGGGACAGCGAATCAGCCCCAGCATTTT TRBD1 few TRBJ1-5 TRBV4-2
CAGLQGRSEFYEQYF TGTGCCGGCCTGCAGGGGCGATCGGAATTTTACGAGCAGTACTTC . few TRBJ2-7 TRBV6-2/TRBV6-3